Below, 26 T cell receptor beta chains from the same sample are listed, as sequenced in a study of blood T cell repertoires in COVID-19. The table came from immunoSEQ multiplex PCR; TCRdb's copy has only in-frame clones and leaves some out. Found here are about 110,000 clones, roughly 88% of them singletons; the top ten hold roughly 2.5%. The sequencing sample was made of peripheral blood. These receptors were collected from a human donor in a cohort sampled during active COVID-19.

The gene calls are TRBV27 and TRBJ2-7, with D unresolved. The CDR3 runs 14 residues. CDR1 and CDR2 from the germline V gene are MNHEY and SMNVEV (reference sequence). The V gene lost 5 bases and the J gene lost 2 bases, with 13 bases spanning the gap. CDR3: CASSGARETYEQYF. CDR3 DNA: TGTGCCAGCAGTGGAGCTCGTGAGACCTACGAGCAGTACTTC.

The chain combines TRBV2 with TRBJ1-1; 10 bases agree with TRBD1. This CDR3 has 16 residues. J lost 4 bases, V lost 4 bases, and 9 bases had no gene match. Germline V CDR1 and CDR2: SNHLY, FYNNEI. In DNA form, the CDR3 reads TGTGCCAGCAGTGTGGACAGGGGGTACATGAGCACTGAAGCTTTCTTT. This sequence encodes CASSVDRGYMSTEAFF. The variable domain in full, completed from reference TRBV2 and TRBJ1-1, reads EPEVTQTPSHQVTQMGQEVILRCVPISNHLYFYWYRQILGQKVEFLVSFYNNEISEKSEIFDDQFSVERPDGSNFTLKIRSTKLEDSAMYFCASSVDRGYMSTEAFFGQGTRLTVV.

The chain has TRBV3-1 (or the pseudogene TRBV3-2) and TRBJ1-5; D gene unclear. Trimming stripped 4 bases from V and 9 bases from J, with 13 bases between. This CDR3 comprises 13 residues. CDR1 is LGHDT, CDR2 YNNKEL, per germline (reference sequence). CDR3 sequence reads: CASSPPSTGPQHF. CDR3 sequence (DNA): TGTGCCAGCAGCCCTCCATCCACCGGGCCCCAGCATTTT.

The rearrangement joins TRBV7-2 to TRBJ2-7, with D uncertain. This CDR3 has 14 residues. CDR1 SGHTA and CDR2 FQGNSA come from the germline V gene. The V gene lost 1 base and the J gene lost 6 bases, with 13 bases spanning the gap. The CDR3 spells CASSLGVFDGEQYF. CDR3 in DNA: TGTGCCAGCAGCTTAGGCGTATTCGATGGCGAGCAGTACTTC.

The chain joins TRBV19 to TRBJ2-7; maybe TRBD1 (7 bases). Germline-derived CDR1 and CDR2 are LNHDA and SQIVND (reference sequence). The CDR3 covers 15 residues. V lost 3 bases, J lost 2 bases, and 14 bases lay in between. The CDR3 bases are TGTGCCAGTAGTATGGGCCAGGGGGGTCCCTACGAGCAGTACTTC. Its protein is CASSMGQGGPYEQYF.

The chain's CDR3 is CASIGTGGWETQYF. CDR3 bases: TGTGCCAGCATTGGGACAGGGGGATGGGAGACCCAGTACTTC. The chain combines TRBV6-5 with TRBJ2-5, with 11 bases that match TRBD1. Germline CDR1 and CDR2: MNHEY and SVGAGI. Trimming took 7 bases from V and 5 from J; bases not matched to a gene: 6. The CDR3 covers 14 residues.

The chain is built from TRBV11-2 and TRBJ1-1; D call uncertain. Germline CDR1 SGHAT, CDR2 FQNNGV. The CDR3 is 13 residues long. V was trimmed by 5 bases and J by 2 bases, leaving 9 bases between them. CDR3 DNA: TGTGCCAGCAGCCTCCAACAAAACACTGAAGCTTTCTTT. Translating it yields CASSLQQNTEAFF. Filled out from reference TRBV11-2 and TRBJ1-1, the complete variable domain reads EAGVAQSPRYKIIEKRQSVAFWCNPISGHATLYWYQQILGQGPKLLIQFQNNGVVDDSQLPKDRFSAERLKGVDSTLKIQPAKLEDSAVYLCASSLQQNTEAFFGQGTRLTVV.

The genes are TRBV29-1 and TRBJ2-1; TRBD2 matches 11 bases. Germline CDR1 SQVTM, CDR2 ANQGSEA. V was pared by 7 bases and J by 8 bases, with 7 bases of the junction left unmatched. The CDR3 has 13 residues. The CDR3 here is CSATSGSGDEQFF. In nucleotides, the CDR3 is TGCAGCGCAACTAGCGGGAGTGGGGATGAGCAGTTCTTC.

The chain carries TRBV5-4 and TRBJ2-7, with D possibly being TRBD1 (6 bases). Germline CDR1 is SGHNT and CDR2 is YYREEE (reference sequence). This CDR3 region has 16 residues. Between the trimmed V and J ends, which lost 3 bases and 3 bases, there was a span of 19 bases. The CDR3 loop reads CASSSTMGDTLYEQYF. Written as DNA, the CDR3 is TGTGCCAGCAGCTCGACGATGGGGGACACACTCTACGAGCAGTACTTC.

The rearrangement uses TRBV2 and TRBJ2-1; 9 bases align to TRBD2. The V and J ends lost 5 bases and 4 bases, in that order; junction bases with no gene match: 3. The CDR3 is made up of 14 amino acids. CDR1 SNHLY and CDR2 FYNNEI come from the germline V gene. The CDR3 reads CASSLTSGYNEQFF. CDR3 DNA sequence: TGTGCCAGCAGTTTGACTAGCGGATACAATGAGCAGTTCTTC.

The chain employs TRBV6-6 and TRBJ2-7, with TRBD2 as a possible D gene (5 bases). This CDR3 has 13 residues. Trimming took 4 bases from V and 3 from J, leaving 10 bases between them. The germline gives CDR1 MNHNY, CDR2 SVGAGI (reference sequence). CDR3 sequence: CASSFRGDYEQYF. The CDR3 DNA sequence: TGTGCCAGCAGTTTTCGGGGTGACTACGAGCAGTACTTC.

V gene TRBV29-1 combines with J gene TRBJ2-2; the D gene is possibly TRBD2 (6 bases). Trimming took 7 bases from V and 4 from J, leaving 10 bases between them. Per germline, CDR1 SQVTM and CDR2 ANQGSEA. The length of the CDR3 is 12 residues. Here the CDR3 DNA reads TGCAGCGCAACGGAGGGCACCGGGGAGCTGTTTTTT. Protein sequence: CSATEGTGELFF.

The gene calls are TRBV29-1 and TRBJ2-1, with TRBD1 as a possible D gene (6 bases). Trimming left V 6 bases short and J 1 base short, with 28 bases between. Looked up from germline, CDR1 is SQVTM and CDR2 is ANQGSEA. CDR3 length: 19 residues. DNA of the CDR3: TGCAGCGTCTCTAAAGTGGACAGCCCGTTCCGACGGTCCTACAATGAGCAGTTCTTC. Amino acids: CSVSKVDSPFRRSYNEQFF.

The chain links TRBV5-1 to TRBJ2-5, with D possibly matching TRBD1 (7 bases). Germline CDR1 and CDR2: SGHRS and YFSETQ. V was shortened by 7 bases and J by 3 bases, with 19 bases between the two germline ends. This CDR3 has 15 residues. This CDR3 reads CASRRQGREEETQYF. DNA of the CDR3: TGCGCCAGCCGGAGACAGGGAAGGGAGGAAGAGACCCAGTACTTC.

This rearrangement joins TRBV6-6 to TRBJ1-6; 7 bases fit TRBD1. The CDR3 extends over 16 amino acids. Trimming took 5 bases from V and 7 from J; bases not matched to a gene: 11. Germline lookup yields CDR1 MNHNY and CDR2 SVGAGI (reference sequence). The CDR3 DNA reads as TGTGCCAGCAGTCCCCAGGGGGACTTCTTAAATTCACCCCTCCACTTT. This translates into CASSPQGDFLNSPLHF.

The chain links TRBV5-1 to TRBJ2-3; 9 bases map to TRBD2. The CDR3 spans 17 residues. J gave up 1 base and V 1 base, and 7 bases lay outside the gene matches. The germline V gene encodes CDR1 SGHRS and CDR2 YFSETQ. CDR3 loop: CASSLISGGPRTDTQYF. CDR3 sequence (DNA): TGCGCCAGCAGCTTGATTAGCGGGGGTCCCCGCACAGATACGCAGTATTTT.

This chain joins TRBV4-1 and TRBJ2-2, with D possibly matching TRBD2 (6 bases). V was trimmed by 2 bases and J by 0 bases, leaving 16 bases between them. Per the germline V gene, CDR1 is MGHRA and CDR2 is YSYEKL. The CDR3 loop spans 18 amino acids. DNA of the CDR3: TGCGCCAGCAGCCAACCCCCTCTCGGGACTCCGAACACCGGGGAGCTGTTTTTT. This gives the protein CASSQPPLGTPNTGELFF.

The chain joins TRBV6-5 to TRBJ2-2; no definite D call. CDR1 and CDR2 (germline): MNHEY, SVGAGI. The ends were cut back, 6 bases at V and 2 bases at J, with 13 bases in the middle. The CDR3 totals 15 residues. The CDR3 DNA reads as TGTGCCAGCAGCATGCGGCGGAGCAACACCGGGGAGCTGTTTTTT. Residues: CASSMRRSNTGELFF.

The V and J genes are TRBV7-9 and TRBJ1-1, with D hard to call. The germline V gene has CDR1 SEHNR and CDR2 FQNEAQ (reference sequence). The CDR3 has 16 residues. Between the trimmed V and J ends, which lost 4 bases and 5 bases, there was a span of 20 bases. CDR3 nucleotide sequence: TGTGCCAGCAGCTCGGGAGGTGGTAAAAGGGATACTGAAGCTTTCTTT. It translates to CASSSGGGKRDTEAFF.

The chain is built from TRBV7-2 and TRBJ1-5; TRBD1 is a possible D gene (5 bases). Germline values: CDR1 SGHTA, CDR2 FQGNSA. This CDR3 is built from 14 residues. V shed 4 bases and J shed 3 bases, with 10 bases lying between them. The CDR3 DNA sequence: TGTGCCAGCAGCTCAGGGACTTTCAATCAGCCCCAGCATTTT. Its translation is CASSSGTFNQPQHF.

This rearrangement joins TRBV12-3 or TRBV12-4 to TRBJ2-3; possibly TRBD1 for D (5 bases). Trimming removed 5 bases from V and 2 bases from J, with 8 bases in between. This CDR3 has 13 amino acids. The CDR3 DNA reads TGTGCCAGCAGTCGACAGCTCACAGATACGCAGTATTTT. It specifies CASSRQLTDTQYF.

The genes are TRBV27 and TRBJ2-7, with D possibly matching TRBD1 (5 bases). The CDR3 has 14 residues. Germline lookup yields CDR1 MNHEY and CDR2 SMNVEV (reference sequence). V was cut by 1 base and J by 3 bases, with 10 bases left in between. The CDR3 here is CASSLWGVGYEQYF. The CDR3, as DNA: TGTGCCAGCAGTTTATGGGGCGTGGGCTACGAGCAGTACTTC.

The V call is TRBV10-2, the J call TRBJ2-1; 8 bases are shared with TRBD2. The CDR3 covers 16 residues. Germline CDR1 reads WSHSY; CDR2 reads SAAADI. With 2 bases clipped from V and 7 bases from J, the junction kept 10 bases outside the gene matches. The CDR3: CASSEPISGGGNEQFF. The DNA of the CDR3 is TGCGCCAGCAGTGAGCCCATCTCCGGGGGGGGTAATGAGCAGTTCTTC.

The chain has TRBV2 and TRBJ2-7; 9 bases align to TRBD1. With 1 base clipped from V and 5 bases from J, the junction kept 0 bases outside the gene matches. The CDR3 is made up of 13 amino acids. CDR1 and CDR2 from the germline V gene are SNHLY and FYNNEI. The CDR3 loop reads CASSEGTGDEQYF. The CDR3, as DNA: TGTGCCAGCAGTGAAGGGACAGGGGACGAGCAGTACTTC. The variable domain in full, completed from reference TRBV2 and TRBJ2-7, reads EPEVTQTPSHQVTQMGQEVILRCVPISNHLYFYWYRQILGQKVEFLVSFYNNEISEKSEIFDDQFSVERPDGSNFTLKIRSTKLEDSAMYFCASSEGTGDEQYFGPGTRLTVT.

The chain joins TRBV19 to TRBJ1-5; 11 bases line up with TRBD1. The CDR3 totals 17 residues. After removal of 5 bases from V and 2 bases from J, the junction contained 8 bases not matched to a gene. Germline V gene lookup returns CDR1 LNHDA and CDR2 SQIVND (reference sequence). For the CDR3, the DNA is TGTGCCAGTAGTTCCGGACAGGGGGCGGTCGGCAATCAGCCCCAGCATTTT. Protein product: CASSSGQGAVGNQPQHF.

Comments on this clone: One end of the junction does not line up with germline, which may come from a read error. Additional DNA sequences in this sample encode the identical CDR3. The rearrangement joins TRBV19 to TRBJ2-7, with TRBD2 as a possible D gene (7 bases). The CDR3 runs 12 residues. From germline, CDR1 is LNHDA and CDR2 SQIVND (reference sequence). The CDR3 sequence: CASKGGDYEQYF. The CDR3 DNA reads TGTGCCAGTAAGGGGGGGGACTACGAACAGTACTTC.